This TCR beta chain was recovered during a study of Graves' ophthalmopathy and Graves' hyperthyroidism. Study-wide findings and caveats: Forecasting of ophthalmopathy progression by the model achieved around 71% sensitivity and around 77% specificity.

This clonotype came up many times. What it binds is unknown. Looked up from germline, CDR1 is LNHDA and CDR2 is SQIVND (reference sequence). CDR3 length: 14 residues. Trimming removed 6 bases at V and 8 bases at J, with 14 bases between. Scientists amplified the TCR beta CDR3 regions from RNA transcripts. HTBI primers were employed in first-round RT-PCR, then a second-round multiplex PCR followed. In TCRdb, the multiplex PCR reads were re-called with MiXCR into one record per CDR3 protein. The top ten clones hold over 8.5% of a sample with around 1,200,000 distinct CDR3 sequences, about 38% of them seen once.

The sequence was collected from an adult man with Graves' hyperthyroidism. The chain combines TRBV19 with TRBJ1-6; D is uncertain. Material: peripheral blood or thyroid tissue (not recorded which). The CDR3 DNA follows: TGTGCCAGTAGCCCGAGCGCAGGCGATTCACCCCTCCACTTT. Amino acids: CASSPSAGDSPLHF.